The present TCR beta chain was sequenced within a study of shared clonotypes between healthy human individuals. Study-wide points: Naive subsets, compared against memory subsets, generally had larger estimated richness values.

CDR1 and CDR2 from the germline V gene are MNHEY and SVGAGI. With 7 bases clipped from V and 1 base from J, the junction kept 3 bases outside the gene matches. This CDR3 comprises 14 residues. This clone was observed once. Its antigen is unknown. Everyone who donated was a Caucasian adult who lived in Nashville, Tennessee. Sequencing used immunoSEQ multiplex PCR; TCRdb keeps in-frame clones, though not all of them. The sample includes 2 million to 2.5 million clones, approximately 93% seen only once; the top ten take approximately 0.35%. The TCR originated in a man aged 18 to 29 in good health. Some clones in this sample may be carry-over from other donors' samples. The chain combines TRBV6-5 with TRBJ2-7, with TRBD2 matching 11 bases. Sequenced input: naive CD4+ T cells from PBMCs. The subset: CD45RA+ positively selected. DNA for the CDR3: TGTGCCAGCACCGTAGCGGGAGGGTCCTACGAGCAGTACTTC. It translates to CASTVAGGSYEQYF.